These 2 T cell receptor beta chains share one sample of origin, sequenced in a study of blood T cell repertoires in COVID-19. The table came from immunoSEQ multiplex PCR; TCRdb's copy has only in-frame clones and leaves some out. The sample includes roughly 230,000 clones, roughly four fifths of them seen just once. Input material: peripheral blood. The receptors here all came from a woman between 45 and 65 years old with acute or convalescent COVID-19.

The V and J genes are TRBV20-1 and TRBJ1-2; 7 bases match TRBD1. Germline CDR1 and CDR2: DFQATT and SNEGSKA (reference sequence). The J segment lost 6 bases and the V segment lost 6 bases, leaving 4 bases of the junction unmatched. CDR3 size: 11 residues. DNA for the CDR3: TGCAGTGCGCCGACAGGGAATGGCTACACCTTC. Translating it yields CSAPTGNGYTF.

This chain joins TRBV9 and TRBJ2-1; a possible D gene is TRBD2 (5 bases). The germline V gene has CDR1 SGDLS and CDR2 YYNGEE. There are 16 residues in the CDR3. V gave up 5 bases and J gave up 0 bases, with 15 bases separating them. The CDR3 DNA reads TGTGCCAGCAGTATCTTGTTGGGGAGCTCCTACAATGAGCAGTTCTTC. The encoded protein is CASSILLGSSYNEQFF.